Listed below are T cell receptor beta chains from one sample, sequenced in a study of blood T cells in healthy people across ages. Each CDR3 protein is one row after TCRdb ran MiXCR on the 5' RACE reads. The sample contains around 620,000 distinct CDR3 sequences, about 26% of which appear only once. Material: blood. All receptors come from a woman between 65 and 79 years old in good health. Both conserved end residues are part of each CDR3. The order of the fields is J gene, V gene, clone size, CDR3 protein. Expanded clones are given a class, and other clones once, few, many or no size at all.

j_gene: TRBJ1-6
v_gene: TRBV14
abundance: many
CDR3aa: CASSTTGRWSPLHF

j_gene: TRBJ2-5
v_gene: TRBV5-4
abundance: .
CDR3aa: CASTGGGFRGSETQYF

j_gene: TRBJ2-1
v_gene: TRBV5-5
abundance: .
CDR3aa: CASSDTSGGNEQFF

j_gene: TRBJ2-2
v_gene: TRBV20-1
abundance: few
CDR3aa: CSARDRGAAGELFF

j_gene: TRBJ1-2
v_gene: TRBV18
abundance: .
CDR3aa: CASSPGLQTRYTF

j_gene: .
v_gene: TRBV7-7
abundance: few
CDR3aa: CASSRVTASEQYF

j_gene: .
v_gene: TRBV13
abundance: few
CDR3aa: CASSPGTSGPLTYDEQFF

j_gene: TRBJ2-5
v_gene: TRBV7-2
abundance: few
CDR3aa: CASSPQASGTETQYF

j_gene: TRBJ1-2
v_gene: TRBV5-1
abundance: few
CDR3aa: CASSLEGWPYGYTF

j_gene: TRBJ2-1
v_gene: TRBV11-1
abundance: few
CDR3aa: CASSLAPGAGAYNEQFF

j_gene: TRBJ2-3
v_gene: TRBV29-1
abundance: few
CDR3aa: CSVGTAGGRADTQYF

j_gene: TRBJ1-1
v_gene: TRBV20-1
abundance: .
CDR3aa: CSARDRPGSTEAFF

j_gene: TRBJ1-1
v_gene: TRBV20-1
abundance: many
CDR3aa: CSGRPGANTEAFF

j_gene: TRBJ2-5
v_gene: TRBV12-3/TRBV12-4
abundance: .
CDR3aa: CACSFYTGGETQYF

j_gene: TRBJ2-1
v_gene: TRBV30
abundance: .
CDR3aa: CAWSSWDSLGRNEQFF

j_gene: TRBJ1-1
v_gene: TRBV9
abundance: .
CDR3aa: CASSGEVGTEAFF

j_gene: TRBJ2-5
v_gene: TRBV29-1
abundance: few
CDR3aa: CSGAGTASGTQYF

j_gene: TRBJ1-2
v_gene: TRBV29-1
abundance: .
CDR3aa: CSVETGAPPFYGYTF

j_gene: TRBJ2-7
v_gene: TRBV20-1
abundance: .
CDR3aa: CSAILGGSTYEQYF

j_gene: TRBJ1-6
v_gene: TRBV5-1
abundance: once
CDR3aa: CASSFLQGAINSPLHF

j_gene: TRBJ2-5
v_gene: TRBV7-2
abundance: few
CDR3aa: CASSLADSGLETQYF

j_gene: TRBJ2-1
v_gene: TRBV6-5
abundance: .
CDR3aa: CASRNSLLLAGGNEQFF

j_gene: TRBJ2-2
v_gene: TRBV5-1
abundance: few
CDR3aa: CASSLVGGAGRSLGELFF

j_gene: TRBJ2-1
v_gene: TRBV27
abundance: .
CDR3aa: CASSPTDRGLAGGYNEQFF

j_gene: TRBJ2-2
v_gene: TRBV20-1
abundance: .
CDR3aa: CSARDGRQGNTGELFF

j_gene: TRBJ1-2
v_gene: TRBV20-1
abundance: once
CDR3aa: CSARDASNYGYTF

j_gene: TRBJ1-2
v_gene: TRBV24-1
abundance: few
CDR3aa: CAISDSPGGGSSYGYTF

j_gene: TRBJ1-4
v_gene: TRBV3-1
abundance: .
CDR3aa: CASSQGGSTGEKLFF

j_gene: TRBJ2-7
v_gene: TRBV5-1
abundance: few
CDR3aa: CASSYGTGRSYEQYF

j_gene: TRBJ1-1
v_gene: TRBV3-1
abundance: few
CDR3aa: CASSQAKQAFF